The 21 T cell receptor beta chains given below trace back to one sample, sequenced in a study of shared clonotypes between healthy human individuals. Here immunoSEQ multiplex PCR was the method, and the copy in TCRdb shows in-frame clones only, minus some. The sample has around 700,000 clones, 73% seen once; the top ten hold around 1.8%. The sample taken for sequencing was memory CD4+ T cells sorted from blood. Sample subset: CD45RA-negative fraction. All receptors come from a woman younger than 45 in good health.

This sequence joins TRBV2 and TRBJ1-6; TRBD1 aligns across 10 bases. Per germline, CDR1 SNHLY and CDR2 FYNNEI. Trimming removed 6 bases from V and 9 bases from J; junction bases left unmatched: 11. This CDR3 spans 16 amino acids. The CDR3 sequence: CASRAREGQGISPLHF. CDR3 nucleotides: TGTGCCAGCAGGGCAAGGGAGGGACAGGGGATTTCACCCCTCCACTTT.

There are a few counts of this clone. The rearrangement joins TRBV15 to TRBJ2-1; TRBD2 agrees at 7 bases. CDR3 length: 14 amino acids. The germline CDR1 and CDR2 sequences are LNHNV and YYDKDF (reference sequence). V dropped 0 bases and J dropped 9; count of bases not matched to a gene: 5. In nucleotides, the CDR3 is TGTGCCACCAGCAGAGATGGGGTAGCGGGTGAGCAGTTCTTC. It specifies CATSRDGVAGEQFF.

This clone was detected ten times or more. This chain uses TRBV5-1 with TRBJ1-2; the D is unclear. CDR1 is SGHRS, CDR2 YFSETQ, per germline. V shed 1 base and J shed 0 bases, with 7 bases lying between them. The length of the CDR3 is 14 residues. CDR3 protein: CASSLTGPNYGYTF. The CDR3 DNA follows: TGCGCCAGCAGCTTGACGGGCCCTAACTATGGCTACACCTTC.

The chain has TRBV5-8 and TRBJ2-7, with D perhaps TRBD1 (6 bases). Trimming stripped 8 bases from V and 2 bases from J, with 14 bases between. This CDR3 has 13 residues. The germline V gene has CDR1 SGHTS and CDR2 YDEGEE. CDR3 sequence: CASTSGTPYEQYF. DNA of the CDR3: TGTGCCAGTACGTCCGGGACACCCTACGAGCAGTACTTC.

Here the CDR3 reads CAISPGLMKETQYF. DNA of the CDR3: TGTGCCATCAGCCCTGGACTAATGAAAGAGACCCAGTACTTC. The rearrangement links TRBV10-3 to TRBJ2-5; the D gene is possibly TRBD2 (6 bases). Per the germline V gene, CDR1 is ENHRY and CDR2 is SYGVKD. The CDR3 runs to 14 residues. The ends were cut back, 6 bases at V and 3 bases at J, with 14 bases in the middle.

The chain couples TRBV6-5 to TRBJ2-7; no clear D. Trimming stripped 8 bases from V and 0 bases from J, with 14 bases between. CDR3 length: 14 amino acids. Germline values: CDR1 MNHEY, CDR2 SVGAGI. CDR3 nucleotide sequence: TGTGCCAGCGGCCGCCTTAGCAACTCCTACGAGCAGTACTTC. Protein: CASGRLSNSYEQYF.

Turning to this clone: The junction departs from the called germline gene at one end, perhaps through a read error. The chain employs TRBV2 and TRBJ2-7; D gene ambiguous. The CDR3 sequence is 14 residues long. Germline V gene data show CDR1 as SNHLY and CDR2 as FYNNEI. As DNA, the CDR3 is TGTGGCAGCTATCAACGGGCTAAAGCCTACGAGCAGTACTTC. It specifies CGSYQRAKAYEQYF.

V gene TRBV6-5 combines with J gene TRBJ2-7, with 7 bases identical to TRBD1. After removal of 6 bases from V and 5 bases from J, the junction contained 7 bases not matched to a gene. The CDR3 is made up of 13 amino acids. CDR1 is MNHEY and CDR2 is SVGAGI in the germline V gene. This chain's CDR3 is CASSSMTGHEQYF. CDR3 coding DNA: TGTGCCAGCAGCTCCATGACAGGGCACGAGCAGTACTTC.

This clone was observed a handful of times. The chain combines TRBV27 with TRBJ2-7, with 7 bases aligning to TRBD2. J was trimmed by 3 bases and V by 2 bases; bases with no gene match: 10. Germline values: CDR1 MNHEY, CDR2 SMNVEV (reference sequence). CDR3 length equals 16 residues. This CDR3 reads CASSLRWGGTYYEQYF. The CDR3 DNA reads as TGTGCCAGCAGTTTAAGGTGGGGGGGAACGTACTACGAGCAGTACTTC.

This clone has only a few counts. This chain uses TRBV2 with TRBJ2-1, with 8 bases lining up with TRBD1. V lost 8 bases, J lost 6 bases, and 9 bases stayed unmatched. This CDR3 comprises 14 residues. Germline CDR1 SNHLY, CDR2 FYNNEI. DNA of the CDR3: TGTGCCAGCGGAGACAGGGGCGGCCGCAATGAGCAGTTCTTC. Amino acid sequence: CASGDRGGRNEQFF.

CDR3 nucleotide sequence: TGTGCCAGCTCCCAACAAGGAGGGACAGTGGTCTACGAGCAGTACTTC. Translating gives CASSQQGGTVVYEQYF. The chain has TRBV18 and TRBJ2-7, with D perhaps matching TRBD1 (7 bases). The CDR3 length is 16 residues. CDR1 KGHSH and CDR2 LQKENI come from the germline V gene. V lost 6 bases and J 3 bases, leaving 21 bases between the germline ends.

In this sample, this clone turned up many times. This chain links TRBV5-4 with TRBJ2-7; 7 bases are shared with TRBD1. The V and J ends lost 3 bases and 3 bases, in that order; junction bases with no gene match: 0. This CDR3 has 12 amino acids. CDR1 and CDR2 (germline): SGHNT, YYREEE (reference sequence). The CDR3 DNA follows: TGTGCCAGCAGCTGGGACAGCTACGAGCAGTACTTC. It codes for CASSWDSYEQYF.

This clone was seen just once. CDR3 amino acids: CASSFGTEAFEQYF. The CDR3 DNA sequence: TGCGCCAGCAGCTTCGGGACGGAGGCTTTCGAGCAGTACTTC. V and J are TRBV5-1 and TRBJ2-7; D tentatively reads TRBD1 or TRBD2 (5 bases each). This CDR3 contains 14 residues. From germline, CDR1 is SGHRS and CDR2 YFSETQ. V lost 2 bases and J 6 bases, leaving 15 bases between the germline ends. Variable domain in full (rest from reference TRBV5-1 and TRBJ2-7): KAGVTQTPRYLIKTRGQQVTLSCSPISGHRSVSWYQQTPGQGLQFLFEYFSETQRNKGNFPGRFSGRQFSNSRSEMNVSTLELGDSALYLCASSFGTEAFEQYFGPGTRLTVT.

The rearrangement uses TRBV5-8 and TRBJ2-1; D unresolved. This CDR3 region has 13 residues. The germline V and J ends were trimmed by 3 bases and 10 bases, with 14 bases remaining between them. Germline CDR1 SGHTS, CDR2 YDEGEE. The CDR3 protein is CASSSRILGEQFF. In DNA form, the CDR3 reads TGTGCCAGCAGCTCTAGGATACTGGGAGAGCAGTTCTTC. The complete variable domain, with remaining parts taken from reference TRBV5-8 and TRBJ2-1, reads EAGVTQSPTHLIKTRGQQATLRCSPISGHTSVYWYQQALGLGLQFLLWYDEGEERNRGNFPPRFSGRQFPNYSSELNVNALELEDSALYLCASSSRILGEQFFGPGTRLTVL.

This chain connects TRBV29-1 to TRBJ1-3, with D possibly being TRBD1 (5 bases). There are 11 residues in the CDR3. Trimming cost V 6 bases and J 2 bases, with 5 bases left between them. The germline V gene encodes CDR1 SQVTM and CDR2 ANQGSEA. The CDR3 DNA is TGCAGCGTCAGGGCTGGAAACACCATATATTTT. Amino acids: CSVRAGNTIYF.

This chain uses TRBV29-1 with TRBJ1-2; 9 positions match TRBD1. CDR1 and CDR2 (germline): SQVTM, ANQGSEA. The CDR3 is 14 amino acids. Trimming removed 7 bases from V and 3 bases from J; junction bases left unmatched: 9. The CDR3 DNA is TGCAGCGCCACCGTGGGACAGGGCCACTATGGCTACACCTTC. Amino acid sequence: CSATVGQGHYGYTF.

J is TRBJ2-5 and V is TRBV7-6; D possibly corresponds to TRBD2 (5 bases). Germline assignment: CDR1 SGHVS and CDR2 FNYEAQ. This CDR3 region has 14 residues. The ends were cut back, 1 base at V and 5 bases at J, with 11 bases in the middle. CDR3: CASSLGARRETQYF. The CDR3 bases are TGTGCCAGCAGCTTAGGGGCCAGGAGGGAGACCCAGTACTTC. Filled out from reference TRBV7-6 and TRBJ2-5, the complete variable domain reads GAGVSQSPRYKVTKRGQDVALRCDPISGHVSLYWYRQALGQGPEFLTYFNYEAQQDKSGLPNDRFSAERPEGSISTLTIQRTEQRDSAMYRCASSLGARRETQYFGPGTRLLVL.

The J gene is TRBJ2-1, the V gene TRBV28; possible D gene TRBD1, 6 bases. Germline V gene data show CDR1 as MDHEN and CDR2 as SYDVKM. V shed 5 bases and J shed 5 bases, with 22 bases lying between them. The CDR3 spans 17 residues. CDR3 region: CASSPLGAGALDNEQFF. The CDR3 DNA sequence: TGTGCCAGCAGTCCCCTCGGAGCAGGGGCCTTGGACAATGAGCAGTTCTTC.

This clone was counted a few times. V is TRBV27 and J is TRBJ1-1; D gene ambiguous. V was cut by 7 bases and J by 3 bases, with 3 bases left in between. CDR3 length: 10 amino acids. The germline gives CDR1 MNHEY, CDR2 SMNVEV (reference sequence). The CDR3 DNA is TGTGCCAGCACCCACACTGAAGCTTTCTTT. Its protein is CASTHTEAFF.

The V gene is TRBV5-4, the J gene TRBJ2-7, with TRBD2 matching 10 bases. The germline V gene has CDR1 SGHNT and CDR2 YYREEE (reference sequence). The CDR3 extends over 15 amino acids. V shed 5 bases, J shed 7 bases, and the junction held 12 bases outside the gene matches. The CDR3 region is CASRAAGGSPGEQYF. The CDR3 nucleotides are TGTGCCAGCAGGGCAGCGGGAGGGTCTCCGGGGGAGCAGTACTTC. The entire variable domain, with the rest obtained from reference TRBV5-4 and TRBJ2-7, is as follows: ETGVTQSPTHLIKTRGQQVTLRCSSQSGHNTVSWYQQALGQGPQFIFQYYREEENGRGNFPPRFSGLQFPNYSSELNVNALELDDSALYLCASRAAGGSPGEQYFGPGTRLTVT.

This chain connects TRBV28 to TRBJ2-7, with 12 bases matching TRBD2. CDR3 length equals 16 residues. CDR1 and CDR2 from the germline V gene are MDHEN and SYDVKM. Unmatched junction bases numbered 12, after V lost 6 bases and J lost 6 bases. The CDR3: CASRVGLTSGRVEQYF. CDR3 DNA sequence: TGTGCCAGCAGGGTGGGGTTGACTAGCGGGAGAGTCGAGCAGTACTTC.